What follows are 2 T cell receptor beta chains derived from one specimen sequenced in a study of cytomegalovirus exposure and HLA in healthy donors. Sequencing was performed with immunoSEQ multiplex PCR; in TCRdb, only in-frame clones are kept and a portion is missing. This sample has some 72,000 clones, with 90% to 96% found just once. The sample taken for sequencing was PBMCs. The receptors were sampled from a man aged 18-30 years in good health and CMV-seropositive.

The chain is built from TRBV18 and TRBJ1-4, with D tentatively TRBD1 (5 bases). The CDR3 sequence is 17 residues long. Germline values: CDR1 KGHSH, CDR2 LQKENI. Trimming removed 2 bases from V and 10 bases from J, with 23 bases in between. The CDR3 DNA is TGTGCCAGCTCACCATTCACAGGCACCGAACCCACTGGAAAACTGTTTTTT. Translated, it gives CASSPFTGTEPTGKLFF. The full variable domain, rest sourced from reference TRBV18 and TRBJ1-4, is NAGVMQNPRHLVRRRGQEARLRCSPMKGHSHVYWYRQLPEEGLKFMVYLQKENIIDESGMPKERFSAEFPKEGPSILRIQQVVRGDSAAYFCASSPFTGTEPTGKLFFGSGTQLSVL.

CDR3 in DNA: TGTGCCAGCGGATTAGACAGGGTTGGAAACACCATATATTTT. Its protein product is CASGLDRVGNTIYF. The chain carries TRBV2 and TRBJ1-3; 7 nucleotides match TRBD1. Germline CDR1 SNHLY, CDR2 FYNNEI. The CDR3 runs to 14 residues. The V and J ends lost 8 bases and 3 bases, in that order; junction bases with no gene match: 7.